These 5 T cell receptor beta chains share one sample of origin, sequenced in a study of blood T cell repertoires in COVID-19. Libraries were prepared by immunoSEQ multiplex PCR; TCRdb keeps only in-frame clonotypes and omits some of them. The sample consists of 200,000 to 250,000 clones, roughly 80% of them appearing once. The source material was peripheral blood. These receptors were obtained from a woman younger than 35 with acute or convalescent COVID-19.

V and J are TRBV7-2 and TRBJ2-7, with 7 positions matching TRBD2. CDR3 length: 16 amino acids. Germline CDR1 reads SGHTA; CDR2 reads FQGNSA. V was clipped by 0 bases and J by 6 bases; unmatched bases: 11. CDR3 residues: CASSLAPGGSGLEQYF. The DNA of the CDR3 is TGTGCCAGCAGCTTAGCGCCCGGGGGTAGCGGGCTCGAGCAGTACTTC. The full variable domain, rest sourced from reference TRBV7-2 and TRBJ2-7, is GAGVSQSPSNKVTEKGKDVELRCDPISGHTALYWYRQSLGQGLEFLIYFQGNSAPDKSGLPSDRFSAERTGGSVSTLTIQRTQQEDSAVYLCASSLAPGGSGLEQYFGPGTRLTVT.

This clone was counted a few times. V and J are TRBV28 and TRBJ2-5; weak D call: TRBD1 (5 bases). The CDR3 length is 14 residues. V dropped 2 bases and J dropped 5 bases, with 12 bases sitting between them. Germline V gene data show CDR1 as MDHEN and CDR2 as SYDVKM. Written as DNA, the CDR3 is TGTGCCAGCAGTTTAATCGCAGGGTTGGAGACCCAGTACTTC. Translation gives CASSLIAGLETQYF. Based on the CDR3 plus reference TRBV28 and TRBJ2-5, the full variable domain is DVKVTQSSRYLVKRTGEKVFLECVQDMDHENMFWYRQDPGLGLRLIYFSYDVKMKEKGDIPEGYSVSREKKERFSLILESASTNQTSMYLCASSLIAGLETQYFGPGTRLLVL.

The chain is built from TRBV14 and TRBJ2-5; 8 nucleotides match TRBD2. The CDR3 spans 15 residues. The germline V gene has CDR1 SGHDN and CDR2 FVKESK. J gave up 6 bases and V 4 bases, and 10 bases lay outside the gene matches. This chain's CDR3 is CASSPHSAGAQTQYF. The CDR3 region has the DNA TGTGCCAGCAGCCCGCACTCAGCGGGAGCCCAGACCCAGTACTTC.

This rearrangement joins TRBV10-2 to TRBJ2-7; 7 bases line up with TRBD1. J was trimmed by 4 bases and V by 0 bases; bases with no gene match: 12. CDR1 is WSHSY and CDR2 is SAAADI in the germline V gene. The CDR3 runs 17 residues. CDR3 region: CASSESIQGPFFYEQYF. CDR3 nucleotides: TGCGCCAGCAGTGAGTCCATACAGGGGCCCTTTTTTTACGAGCAGTACTTC.

DNA for the CDR3: TGCGCCAGCAGCTTGTGGGCAGAGTACTACGAGCAGTACTTC. Protein product: CASSLWAEYYEQYF. The V call is TRBV5-1, the J call TRBJ2-7; D gene ambiguous. CDR1 is SGHRS, CDR2 YFSETQ, per germline. CDR3 size: 14 residues. V gave up 1 base and J gave up 3 bases, with 11 bases separating them.